The present T cell receptor (beta chain) was sequenced within a study of T cells in women clearing cervical HPV infection (dated by TCRdb to 2016 to 2019). Background for the entire study: The cases were fewer than 30 women with histologically confirmed HPV16-related CIN3 or worse, and 2 of these cases were invasive cancers. The controls were around 25 women whose single incident HPV16 infection cleared within 12 months with no development of precancer or cancer. Blood from cases was collected at the visit at which the lesion was first identified, whereas blood from controls was collected once infection was no longer detected. Among cases, blood sampling occurred a median of 149 days after lesion detection, with an interquartile range of roughly 90 to 200 days. HLA typing was available for only a few women, so HLA type could not be excluded as a confounder. An exploratory proof-of-principle case-control study, nested within the Guanacaste HPV Natural History Study in Costa Rica, was conducted to compare TCR repertoires across cervical HPV16 outcomes. Cases and controls were matched on year of sample collection and on age within five years. Median age was roughly 32 years in cases versus roughly 37 in controls, and baseline characteristics did not differ significantly. The parent cohort enrolled roughly 9,400 women aged 18 or older in Guanacaste, Costa Rica, in about 1992 to 1995 and followed the women for around 7 years. Quality controls consisted of five blinded duplicates per group, for a total of approximately 60 samples made up of about 50 participants and ten or so replicates.

Every participant had a single incident cervical HPV16 infection, and women with prevalent HPV16 infections were excluded. Cervical HPV DNA was detected by MY09/MY11 PCR, and genotyping was performed by dot-blot hybridization. Approximately 15 mL of heparinized blood were centrifuged, and the buffy coat was aliquoted, frozen at -30°C, then stored at -80°C. QIAGEN kits were used to extract genomic DNA from the buffy coat specimens. Turning to this clone: Its antigen is not yet known.

TCR beta CDR3 regions were amplified by multiplex PCR from an average of around 1,200 ng genomic DNA per sample using the immunoSEQ assay. The assay corrected primer bias using a complete synthetic TCR repertoire to establish an amplification baseline. Amplicons were sequenced on the Illumina platform. The source study handled its data this way. Sequences were error-corrected by clustering with frequency ratios and a modified nearest-neighbor algorithm and were then analyzed in the immunoSEQ Analyzer with IMGT gene definitions. At each rarefaction depth, TCR richness and evenness were averaged across 20 rarefaction repeats, and any sample with fewer sequences than the depth was left out. Wilcoxon rank sum tests with FDR correction were used to compare relative abundances of V, D and J genes between the groups. An intraclass correlation of 90% to 97% for TCR richness and an average of about 77% across some 66 gene segments were obtained from the blinded duplicates. Imported from immuneACCESS, the table was reduced by TCRdb to in-frame sequences with V and J called. These copies leave out some clones; in studies compared against another copy, an unresolved V gene accounts for under half, and the cause of the remainder is not known. The DNA was the basis for D and trimming; V, J and clone size are from that table. This sample's records show nearly 35,000 clones. The ten most abundant clones make up over 1.5% of the sample.

Broader findings and caveats from the paper: T-cell numbers per sample were unknown, so richness differences could reflect varying T-cell content rather than repertoire biology. Whether associations preceded infection or resulted from infection could not be shown with the cross-sectional design, and effector/memory subsets and HPV-specific T cells were not isolated. Across sequencing depths, CIN3+ cases showed significantly higher TCR repertoire richness than controls, but evenness did not differ between the groups. Random forest classifiers that combined richness and V gene abundances separated cases from controls with an estimated AUC of under 0.85.

Sequences were obtained from blood buffy coat. The clonotype originates from a woman aged 18-70 years with a cervical HPV16 infection that either progressed to CIN3+ or cleared (not recorded which).

Partial CDR3 DNA: TGTGCCAGTAGCCCAGGGACAGTCAATCAGCCC. This sequence encodes CASSPGTVNQP. The full CDR3 is CASSPGTVNQPQHF. Here the chain combines TRBV19 and TRBJ1-5; 7 bases in the middle match TRBD1. The read terminates 3 residues before the CDR3 end, so the remaining end is supplied by the germline J gene. V is pruned by 6 bases and J by 3 bases, leaving 5 bases of the junction without a gene match. Counted from cysteine to phenylalanine, this CDR3 has 14 amino acids. Sequencing covers 33 bases of the CDR3, shown here with the frame starting at base 1. CDR1 LNHDA and CDR2 SQIVND are derived from the germline V gene (reference sequence). Joined to the reference TRBV19 and TRBJ1-5 proteins, this CDR3 gives the full variable domain: DGGITQSPKYLFRKEGQNVTLSCEQNLNHDAMYWYRQDPGQGLRLIYYSQIVNDFQKGDIAEGYSVSREKKESFPLTVTSAQKNPTAFYLCASSPGTVNQPQHFGDGTRLSIL.